A selection of T cell receptor beta chains follows, all from one sample in a study of blood T cell repertoires in COVID-19. Sequenced by immunoSEQ multiplex PCR; TCRdb stores in-frame clones only, minus some. The sample holds 40,000 to 50,000 clones, roughly 86% seen once. Material for sequencing was PBMCs or T cells enriched from blood (not recorded which). These receptor sequences come from a woman in her forties or fifties who had recovered from COVID-19. CDR3s include the opening cysteine and the closing phenylalanine or tryptophan. The order of the fields is V gene, D gene, clone size, J gene, CDR3 protein, CDR3 DNA. A D gene is named only where the DNA matches it firmly. Size tells how often a clone was seen (once, few, many) or the class of an expanded clone, and some rows leave it out.

v_gene: TRBV28; d_gene: TRBD1; abundance: .; j_gene: TRBJ2-2; CDR3aa: CASTRWGQGNTGELFF; CDR3nt: TGTGCCAGCACTCGTTGGGGACAGGGAAACACCGGGGAGCTGTTTTTT
v_gene: TRBV4-1; d_gene: TRBD1; abundance: .; j_gene: TRBJ1-2; CDR3aa: CASSQDVGTGGMLGGYTF; CDR3nt: TGCGCCAGCAGCCAAGATGTAGGGACAGGGGGCATGTTGGGTGGCTACACCTTC
v_gene: TRBV7-2; d_gene: .; abundance: .; j_gene: TRBJ2-2; CDR3aa: CASSLGRQAGELFF; CDR3nt: TGTGCCAGCAGCTTAGGACGACAGGCCGGGGAGCTGTTTTTT
v_gene: TRBV6-2/TRBV6-3; d_gene: .; abundance: .; j_gene: TRBJ2-3; CDR3aa: CASSPLAKRTDTQYF; CDR3nt: TGTGCCAGCAGCCCACTAGCAAAGAGGACAGATACGCAGTATTTT
v_gene: TRBV28; d_gene: .; abundance: once; j_gene: TRBJ2-7; CDR3aa: CASSEKGREQYF; CDR3nt: TGTGCCAGCAGTGAAAAGGGGCGGGAGCAGTACTTC
v_gene: TRBV29-1; d_gene: TRBD2; abundance: .; j_gene: TRBJ2-3; CDR3aa: CSVGGGWADTQYF; CDR3nt: TGCAGCGTTGGGGGGGGATGGGCAGATACGCAGTATTTT
v_gene: TRBV12-3/TRBV12-4; d_gene: .; abundance: .; j_gene: TRBJ2-7; CDR3aa: CASSLGTYEQYF; CDR3nt: TGTGCCAGCAGTTTAGGTACCTACGAGCAGTACTTC
v_gene: TRBV25-1; d_gene: .; abundance: .; j_gene: TRBJ1-1; CDR3aa: CASSLQRNTEAFF; CDR3nt: TGTGCCAGCAGCCTACAGAGGAACACTGAAGCTTTCTTT
v_gene: TRBV2; d_gene: TRBD1; abundance: .; j_gene: TRBJ2-2; CDR3aa: CASSRQGYNTGELFF; CDR3nt: TGTGCCAGCAGTAGACAGGGCTATAACACCGGGGAGCTGTTTTTT
v_gene: TRBV5-1; d_gene: TRBD2; abundance: few; j_gene: TRBJ2-3; CDR3aa: CASSLLAGGTDTQYF; CDR3nt: TGCGCCAGCAGCCTACTAGCGGGGGGCACAGATACGCAGTATTTT
v_gene: TRBV19; d_gene: TRBD2; abundance: .; j_gene: TRBJ2-2; CDR3aa: CASGGRESTGELFF; CDR3nt: TGTGCCAGTGGCGGGCGGGAGTCCACCGGGGAGCTGTTTTTT
v_gene: TRBV19; d_gene: .; abundance: .; j_gene: TRBJ2-1; CDR3aa: CASSIAAGNEQFF; CDR3nt: TGTGCCAGTAGTATAGCGGCGGGAAATGAGCAGTTCTTC
v_gene: TRBV6-1; d_gene: TRBD1; abundance: .; j_gene: TRBJ2-1; CDR3aa: CASSDLGLRTGSYNEQFF; CDR3nt: TGTGCCAGCAGTGACCTGGGATTGCGGACAGGGAGTTACAATGAGCAGTTCTTC
v_gene: TRBV5-4; d_gene: TRBD1; abundance: .; j_gene: TRBJ2-7; CDR3aa: CASSPGQGIYEQYF; CDR3nt: TGTGCCAGCAGCCCCGGACAGGGGATATACGAGCAGTACTTC
v_gene: TRBV10-2; d_gene: TRBD1; abundance: .; j_gene: TRBJ1-2; CDR3aa: CASSFGQGKDYGYTF; CDR3nt: TGCGCCAGCAGCTTCGGACAGGGGAAGGACTATGGCTACACCTTC
v_gene: TRBV11-2; d_gene: TRBD1; abundance: .; j_gene: TRBJ2-7; CDR3aa: CASSIQTGTGVFYEQYF; CDR3nt: TGTGCCAGCAGCATACAAACCGGGACAGGGGTCTTCTACGAGCAGTACTTC
v_gene: TRBV4-1; d_gene: TRBD1; abundance: .; j_gene: TRBJ1-6; CDR3aa: CASSHGTANSPLHF; CDR3nt: TGCGCCAGCAGTCATGGGACAGCTAATTCACCCCTCCACTTT
v_gene: TRBV18; d_gene: TRBD1; abundance: .; j_gene: TRBJ2-7; CDR3aa: CASSPTPGQRSSYEQYF; CDR3nt: TGTGCCAGCTCACCTACTCCGGGACAGAGGAGCTCCTACGAGCAGTACTTC
v_gene: TRBV12-3/TRBV12-4; d_gene: .; abundance: .; j_gene: TRBJ1-6; CDR3aa: CASSFTINSPLHF; CDR3nt: TGTGCCAGCAGTTTCACAATTAATTCACCCCTCCACTTT
v_gene: TRBV25-1; d_gene: TRBD1; abundance: .; j_gene: TRBJ2-7; CDR3aa: CASSAAGGYEQYF; CDR3nt: TGTGCCAGCAGTGCCGCAGGGGGCTACGAGCAGTACTTC
v_gene: TRBV5-1; d_gene: TRBD2; abundance: .; j_gene: TRBJ2-7; CDR3aa: CASSRSGGEWDEQYF; CDR3nt: TGCGCCAGCAGCCGTAGCGGGGGGGAATGGGACGAGCAGTACTTC
v_gene: TRBV19; d_gene: .; abundance: .; j_gene: TRBJ1-5; CDR3aa: CASSISAGGNQPQHF; CDR3nt: TGTGCCAGTAGTATTTCGGCGGGGGGCAATCAGCCCCAGCATTTT
v_gene: TRBV28; d_gene: .; abundance: .; j_gene: TRBJ1-1; CDR3aa: CASSSGTGNTEAFF; CDR3nt: TGTGCCAGCAGTTCGGGTACGGGGAACACTGAAGCTTTCTTT
v_gene: TRBV28; d_gene: TRBD2; abundance: .; j_gene: TRBJ2-7; CDR3aa: CASNIAGDSYEQYF; CDR3nt: TGTGCCAGCAATATAGCGGGGGACTCCTACGAGCAGTACTTC
v_gene: TRBV4-1; d_gene: .; abundance: .; j_gene: TRBJ1-3; CDR3aa: CASSASGTGNTIYF; CDR3nt: TGCGCCAGCAGCGCCTCCGGGACAGGAAACACCATATATTTT
v_gene: TRBV25-1; d_gene: .; abundance: once; j_gene: TRBJ1-2; CDR3aa: CASSSGGSGYTF; CDR3nt: TGTGCCAGCAGTTCAGGAGGGAGCGGCTACACCTTC
v_gene: TRBV24-1; d_gene: .; abundance: .; j_gene: TRBJ1-2; CDR3aa: CATSEAGPTRDYTF; CDR3nt: TGTGCCACCAGTGAGGCCGGGCCTACCAGGGACTACACCTTC
v_gene: TRBV11-3; d_gene: TRBD2; abundance: .; j_gene: TRBJ2-1; CDR3aa: CASSLDGTSGSSYNEQFF; CDR3nt: TGTGCCAGCAGCTTAGATGGGACTAGCGGGAGCTCCTACAATGAGCAGTTCTTC
v_gene: TRBV5-8; d_gene: TRBD1; abundance: .; j_gene: TRBJ1-4; CDR3aa: CASSTWTGTNEKLFF; CDR3nt: TGTGCCAGCAGCACCTGGACAGGAACAAATGAAAAACTGTTTTTT
v_gene: TRBV2; d_gene: TRBD1; abundance: .; j_gene: TRBJ1-1; CDR3aa: CASSKTGQMNTEAFF; CDR3nt: TGTGCCAGCAGTAAAACGGGACAGATGAACACTGAAGCTTTCTTT
v_gene: TRBV2; d_gene: TRBD2; abundance: once; j_gene: TRBJ2-1; CDR3aa: CASSLSGRSYNEQFF; CDR3nt: TGTGCCAGCAGCCTTAGCGGGAGATCCTACAATGAGCAGTTCTTC
v_gene: TRBV6-2/TRBV6-3; d_gene: TRBD2; abundance: .; j_gene: TRBJ2-7; CDR3aa: CASSLPLASGIYEQYF; CDR3nt: TGTGCCAGCAGTTTGCCCCTGGCTAGCGGGATCTACGAGCAGTACTTC
v_gene: TRBV7-2; d_gene: .; abundance: .; j_gene: TRBJ2-7; CDR3aa: CASSPAGRALVEQYF; CDR3nt: TGTGCCAGCAGTCCTGCCGGGCGGGCCCTCGTCGAGCAGTACTTC